The T cell receptor (beta chain) under discussion was sequenced for a study of blood T cell repertoires in COVID-19. For the study at large: Samples taken during acute and convalescent COVID-19 were collected in the United States, Italy and Spain. Sources were T cells, B-cell-depleted T cells, or PBMCs; the material itself was cDNA or gDNA.

Followed over time, Seattle patients had been enrolled while infection was active. As handled by the study authors: Estimates of nucleated cell counts were drawn from the amplification of reference gene primers. This table comes from immunoSEQ multiplex PCR, and its TCRdb copy is limited to in-frame clones, with some not included. V and J calls and clone size come straight from that table; D and trimming were deduced from the DNA. The sample yields around 300,000 clones, about nine tenths seen once. Germline values: CDR1 MNHEY, CDR2 SMNVEV (reference sequence). The CDR3 has 15 residues. With 7 bases clipped from V and 5 bases from J, the junction kept 8 bases outside the gene matches.

Sequencing used peripheral blood. The origin of this receptor is a woman aged 45-59 years with COVID-19, enrolled during active disease. The chain has TRBV27 and TRBJ2-2; TRBD2 aligns across 9 bases. The CDR3 loop is CASKGLAKSTGELFF. CDR3 in DNA: TGTGCCAGCAAAGGACTAGCGAAATCAACCGGGGAGCTGTTTTTT.